This T cell receptor beta chain was sequenced for a study of shared clonotypes between healthy human individuals. Germline values: CDR1 SGHNT, CDR2 YENEEA. The CDR3 totals 16 residues. Germline trimming cut 0 bases from V and 6 bases from J; bases unmatched to any gene: 2. The protocol was immunoSEQ multiplex PCR, while the TCRdb copy is restricted to in-frame clones and leaves out a portion. The sample consists of fewer than 2.5 million clones, more than 85% of them appearing once. This receptor was obtained from a man aged 18 to 29 in good health. Some clones in this sample may be carry-over from other donors' samples. This rearrangement joins TRBV11-3 to TRBJ2-1, with 13 bases that match TRBD2. Input material: naive CD4+ T cells from PBMCs. Sample subset: CD45RA+ positively selected. CDR3 loop: CASSLEGTSGTNEQFF. The DNA of the CDR3 is TGTGCCAGCAGCTTAGAAGGGACTAGCGGGACCAATGAGCAGTTCTTC.